This T cell receptor (beta chain) appears in the sequencing data of a study of blood T cell repertoires in COVID-19. About the research overall: Material from acute and convalescent COVID-19 was sourced from the United States, Italy and Spain. PBMCs, B-cell-depleted T cells, or T cells provided the cDNA or gDNA that made up the material.

Trimming stripped 0 bases from V and 6 bases from J, with 15 bases between. The germline CDR1 and CDR2 sequences are LNHDA and SQIVND (reference sequence). The length of the CDR3 is 16 residues. How the authors handled the data: Reference gene primer amplification gave nucleated cell count estimates. Sequencing was performed with immunoSEQ multiplex PCR; in TCRdb, only in-frame clones are kept and a portion is missing. The D gene and trimming were derived from the DNA, and the V and J assignments and clone size from that table. This table has over 120,000 clones, roughly 79% appearing once. Sequencing used peripheral blood. The chain carries TRBV19 and TRBJ1-5, with unresolved D. The sequence came from a woman in her sixties with acute or convalescent COVID-19. For the CDR3, the DNA is TGTGCCAGTAGTATAGATGGGCAGGTAGGCGTTCAGCCCCAGCATTTT. Translated: CASSIDGQVGVQPQHF.